These 19 T cell receptor beta chains were all obtained from the same sample, sequenced in a study of blood T cell repertoires in COVID-19 (dated by TCRdb to the early 2020s). The library was built by means of the immunoSEQ multiplex PCR assay. Imported from immuneACCESS, the table was reduced by TCRdb to in-frame sequences with V and J called. These copies leave out some clones; in studies compared against another copy, an unresolved V gene accounts for under half, and the cause of the remainder is not known. In this sample the table shows tens of thousands of clones, 84% of which occur a single time. The ten most abundant clones make up around 35% of the sample. Specimen: peripheral blood. These receptors were obtained from a man aged 65 to 79 with acute or convalescent COVID-19.

This chain links TRBV3-1 (or the pseudogene TRBV3-2) with TRBJ1-2, with TRBD1 identical over 10 bases. This CDR3 region has 15 residues. Trimming took 4 bases from V and 4 from J; bases not matched to a gene: 6. Looked up from germline, CDR1 is LGHDT and CDR2 is YNNKEL (reference sequence). CDR3 residues: CASSPDRGPTYGYTF. The CDR3 DNA is TGTGCCAGCAGCCCCGACAGGGGGCCGACCTATGGCTACACCTTC.

This chain connects TRBV11-3 to TRBJ1-1, with TRBD1 identical over 11 bases. J was trimmed by 5 bases and V by 5 bases; bases with no gene match: 7. Germline-derived CDR1 and CDR2 are SGHNT and YENEEA. This CDR3 is built from 15 residues. The CDR3 nucleotides are TGTGCCAGCAGCCCGGGACAGGGGGAGGGGACTGAAGCTTTCTTT. The encoded protein is CASSPGQGEGTEAFF.

The chain employs TRBV3-1 (or the pseudogene TRBV3-2) and TRBJ1-1, with a weak D call TRBD1 (6 bases). The germline V gene has CDR1 LGHDT and CDR2 YNNKEL (reference sequence). Deletions cut 4 bases from V and 1 base from J, with 10 bases between. The length of the CDR3 is 14 residues. CDR3 region: CASSLIQGNTEAFF. CDR3 DNA sequence: TGTGCCAGCAGCCTTATACAGGGGAACACTGAAGCTTTCTTT.

This sequence joins TRBV2 and TRBJ2-7; D is perhaps TRBD2 (6 bases). CDR3 size: 12 residues. In germline, CDR1 is SNHLY, CDR2 FYNNEI. Trimming removed 8 bases at V and 6 bases at J, with 14 bases between. CDR3 bases: TGTGCCAGCTCCTTCGGGGGAACCGAGCAGTACTTC. This gives the protein CASSFGGTEQYF.

This clone was picked up a small number of times. The chain couples TRBV4-3 to TRBJ2-1; 8 bases match TRBD1. This CDR3 spans 13 amino acids. V shed 5 bases, J shed 7 bases, and the junction held 4 bases outside the gene matches. Per the germline V gene, CDR1 is LGHNA and CDR2 is YSLEER. CDR3 in amino acids: CASSVRTGNEQFF. The CDR3 DNA sequence: TGCGCCAGCAGCGTCCGGACAGGGAATGAGCAGTTCTTC.

Written as DNA, the CDR3 is TGCAGCGTCGACAGGGGGCCCAGAGAGACCCAGTACTTC. Translating gives CSVDRGPRETQYF. The chain recombines TRBV29-1 with TRBJ2-5, with 10 bases aligning to TRBD1. The CDR3 is 13 amino acids. Unmatched junction bases numbered 5, after V lost 6 bases and J lost 4 bases. CDR1 SQVTM and CDR2 ANQGSEA come from the germline V gene.

This clone was detected a few times. This sequence joins TRBV7-9 and TRBJ1-4; TRBD1 matches 9 bases. The J segment lost 3 bases and the V segment lost 3 bases, leaving 5 bases of the junction unmatched. Germline V gene sequence: CDR1 SEHNR, CDR2 FQNEAQ (reference sequence). The CDR3 consists of 16 residues. The CDR3: CASSLPQGAANEKLFF. The CDR3 DNA reads as TGTGCCAGCAGCTTGCCACAGGGGGCAGCTAATGAAAAACTGTTTTTT.

This CDR3 is CASSTQTLPSEKLFF. CDR3 bases: TGTGCCAGTAGTACCCAGACACTCCCGAGCGAAAAACTGTTTTTT. The rearrangement links TRBV19 to TRBJ1-4; D gene uncertain. Germline loops: CDR1 LNHDA, CDR2 SQIVND (reference sequence). V gave up 4 bases and J gave up 8 bases, with 17 bases separating them. The CDR3 runs to 15 residues.

The chain uses TRBV7-3 and TRBJ2-2, with 10 bases identical to TRBD2. The germline CDR1 and CDR2 sequences are SGHTA and FQGTGA. The CDR3 is 15 residues long. The V and J ends lost 3 bases and 3 bases, in that order; junction bases with no gene match: 1. The CDR3 bases are TGTGCCAGCAGCTTTAGCGGGGGGCACACCGGGGAGCTGTTTTTT. It codes for CASSFSGGHTGELFF.

This sequence joins TRBV4-2 and TRBJ2-2; TRBD1 is a possible D gene (5 bases). Germline V gene data show CDR1 as LGHNA and CDR2 as YNFKEQ. Trimming left V 0 bases short and J 0 bases short, with 5 bases between. The CDR3 sequence is 15 residues long. DNA for the CDR3: TGTGCCAGCAGCCAAGAACAGGCGAACACCGGGGAGCTGTTTTTT. This translates into CASSQEQANTGELFF.

This chain joins TRBV19 and TRBJ2-5, with TRBD1 identical over 8 bases. CDR3 length equals 16 residues. The V gene end was trimmed by 2 bases and the J gene end by 1 base; junction bases not matched to a gene: 6. Germline assignment: CDR1 LNHDA and CDR2 SQIVND (reference sequence). This chain's CDR3 is CASSISTGDLQETQYF. CDR3 DNA: TGTGCCAGTAGTATATCGACAGGGGACCTCCAAGAGACCCAGTACTTC.

This clone was found once. The gene calls are TRBV7-2 and TRBJ1-5; D not resolved. Trimming pared 0 bases from V and 0 bases from J, leaving 12 bases between. CDR3 length: 17 residues. Germline V gives CDR1 SGHTA, CDR2 FQGNSA. CDR3 amino acids: CASSLARTPNSNQPQHF. CDR3 bases: TGTGCCAGCAGCTTAGCGCGTACTCCAAATAGCAATCAGCCCCAGCATTTT.

This clone was observed many times. The chain links TRBV10-3 to TRBJ2-1, with D maybe TRBD2 (6 bases). In germline, CDR1 is ENHRY, CDR2 SYGVKD. The CDR3 has 13 residues. Trimming took off 4 bases at V and 8 bases at J, with 12 bases between the two ends. As DNA, the CDR3 is TGTGCCATCAGTGGGGGGACTTTGGATGAGCAGTTCTTC. It specifies CAISGGTLDEQFF.

The chain is built from TRBV19 and TRBJ2-7; maybe TRBD2 (6 bases). CDR1 and CDR2 from the germline V gene are LNHDA and SQIVND (reference sequence). V was trimmed by 4 bases and J by 2 bases, leaving 18 bases between them. The CDR3 has 16 residues. CDR3 nucleotides: TGTGCCAGTAGTAGGCAGAAGGGGACGGGAGCCTACGAGCAGTACTTC. Translating it yields CASSRQKGTGAYEQYF.

The V gene is TRBV19, the J gene TRBJ1-2; TRBD1 matches at 10 bases. The CDR3 runs to 15 residues. V lost 7 bases and J lost 8; bases outside the gene matches: 13. Germline CDR1 and CDR2: LNHDA and SQIVND (reference sequence). The CDR3 DNA reads TGTGCCAGTAACCCCATAGACAGGGGGCGAGAGGGCTACACCTTC. This encodes CASNPIDRGREGYTF.

This clone was seen a few times. The genes are TRBV11-2 and TRBJ1-6; D remains unclear. The V gene lost 0 bases and the J gene lost 5 bases, with 8 bases spanning the gap. This CDR3 is built from 15 residues. In germline, CDR1 is SGHAT, CDR2 FQNNGV. The CDR3 protein is CASSLDRVDNSPLHF. The DNA of the CDR3 is TGTGCCAGCAGCTTAGATCGGGTAGATAATTCACCCCTCCACTTT.

This chain links TRBV5-1 with TRBJ1-1; D is possibly TRBD1 (6 bases). The CDR3 consists of 13 residues. Germline CDR1 and CDR2: SGHRS and YFSETQ. Trimming cost V 2 bases and J 5 bases, with 10 bases left between them. The CDR3 DNA is TGCGCCAGCAGCTTCGAGGGGGTGACTGAAGCTTTCTTT. This translates into CASSFEGVTEAFF.

The rearrangement links TRBV6-5 to TRBJ1-1; maybe TRBD1 (6 bases). The V gene's germline CDR1 is MNHEY and CDR2 SVGAGI. The V end lost 0 bases, the J end lost 5 bases, and 10 bases lay between the germline ends. The CDR3 is 14 residues long. The DNA of the CDR3 is TGTGCCAGCAGTTACTCGTCAGGGGAGACTGAAGCTTTCTTT. It codes for CASSYSSGETEAFF.

This rearrangement joins TRBV6-5 to TRBJ2-7; the match to TRBD2 covers 10 bases. The CDR3 consists of 12 residues. The V and J ends lost 6 bases and 13 bases, in that order; junction bases with no gene match: 9. Germline values: CDR1 MNHEY, CDR2 SVGAGI. CDR3 region: CASSFGTSETYF. DNA for the CDR3: TGTGCCAGCAGCTTCGGGACTAGCGAGACCTACTTC.